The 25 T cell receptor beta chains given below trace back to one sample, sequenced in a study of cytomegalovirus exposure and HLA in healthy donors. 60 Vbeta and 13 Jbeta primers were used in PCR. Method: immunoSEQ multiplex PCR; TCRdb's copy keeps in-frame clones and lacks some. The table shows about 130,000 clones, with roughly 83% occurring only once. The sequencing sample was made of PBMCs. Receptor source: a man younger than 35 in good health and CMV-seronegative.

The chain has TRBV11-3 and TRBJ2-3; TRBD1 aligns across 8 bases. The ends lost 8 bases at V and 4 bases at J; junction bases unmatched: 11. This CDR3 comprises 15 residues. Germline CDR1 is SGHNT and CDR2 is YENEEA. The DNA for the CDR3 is TGTGCCAGCTCCTCTGGACAGGGTTCGGCAGATACGCAGTATTTT. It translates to CASSSGQGSADTQYF.

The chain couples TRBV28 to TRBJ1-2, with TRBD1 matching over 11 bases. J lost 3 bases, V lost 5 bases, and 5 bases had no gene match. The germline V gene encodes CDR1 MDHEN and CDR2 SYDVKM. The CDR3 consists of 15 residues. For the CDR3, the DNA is TGTGCCAGCAGTAGACCGGGACAGGGGGACTATGGCTACACCTTC. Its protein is CASSRPGQGDYGYTF.

The CDR3 DNA is TGTGCCAGCAGCTTAAGCCAGGGCAGGAACACCATATATTTT. This encodes CASSLSQGRNTIYF. The V and J genes are TRBV7-8 and TRBJ1-3; D might be TRBD1 (5 bases). This CDR3 is 14 amino acids long. Germline V gene sequence: CDR1 SGHVS, CDR2 FQNEAQ. Trimming pared 2 bases from V and 7 bases from J, leaving 12 bases between.

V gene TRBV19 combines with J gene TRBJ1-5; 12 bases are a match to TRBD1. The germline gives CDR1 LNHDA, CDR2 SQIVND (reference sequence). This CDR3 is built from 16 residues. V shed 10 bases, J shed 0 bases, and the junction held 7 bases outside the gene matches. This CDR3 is CATWDRGRNSNQPQHF. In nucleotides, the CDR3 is TGTGCCACCTGGGACAGGGGGCGAAATAGCAATCAGCCCCAGCATTTT.

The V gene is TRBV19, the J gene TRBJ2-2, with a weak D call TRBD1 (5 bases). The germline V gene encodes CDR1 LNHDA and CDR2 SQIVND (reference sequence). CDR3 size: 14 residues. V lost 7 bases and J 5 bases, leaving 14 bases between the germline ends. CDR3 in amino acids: CASNPGWVTGELFF. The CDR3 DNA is TGTGCCAGTAATCCAGGGTGGGTGACCGGGGAGCTGTTTTTT.

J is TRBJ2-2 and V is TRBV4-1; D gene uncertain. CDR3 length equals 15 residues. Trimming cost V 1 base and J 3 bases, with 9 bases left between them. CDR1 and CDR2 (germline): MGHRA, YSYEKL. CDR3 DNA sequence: TGCGCCAGCAGCCAAGGGGCATACCACACCGGGGAGCTGTTTTTT. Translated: CASSQGAYHTGELFF.

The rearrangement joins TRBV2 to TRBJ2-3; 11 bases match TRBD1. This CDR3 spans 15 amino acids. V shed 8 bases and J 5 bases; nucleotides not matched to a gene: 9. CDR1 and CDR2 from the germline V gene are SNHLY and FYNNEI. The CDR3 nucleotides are TGTGCCAGCCCCGGACAGGGGGCTCCCCAAGATACGCAGTATTTT. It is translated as CASPGQGAPQDTQYF.

CDR3 coding DNA: TGTGCCAGCAGCCCCCCGGGACTAGGGTCGCAGTATTTT. This codes for CASSPPGLGSQYF. V usage is TRBV5-4 and J usage is TRBJ2-3, with 8 bases identical to TRBD2. The CDR3 loop spans 13 amino acids. The germline V gene has CDR1 SGHNT and CDR2 YYREEE (reference sequence). V shed 4 bases and J 10 bases; nucleotides not matched to a gene: 8.

The CDR3 loop reads CASSLAGSGLSYEQYV. In DNA, the CDR3 is TGTGCCAGCAGCTTAGCCGGGTCGGGGTTATCCTACGAGCAGTACGTC. V usage is TRBV7-2 and J usage is TRBJ2-7; D is perhaps TRBD2 (5 bases). Trimming removed 0 bases from V and 1 base from J, with 13 bases in between. The CDR3 is 16 amino acids. Per germline, CDR1 SGHTA and CDR2 FQGNSA.

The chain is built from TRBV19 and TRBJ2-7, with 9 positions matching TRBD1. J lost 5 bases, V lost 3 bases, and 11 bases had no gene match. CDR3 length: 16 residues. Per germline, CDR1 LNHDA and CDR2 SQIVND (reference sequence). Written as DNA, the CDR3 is TGTGCCAGTAGTATGTTGTCCGGGACAGGGTTCGACGAGCAGTACTTC. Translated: CASSMLSGTGFDEQYF.

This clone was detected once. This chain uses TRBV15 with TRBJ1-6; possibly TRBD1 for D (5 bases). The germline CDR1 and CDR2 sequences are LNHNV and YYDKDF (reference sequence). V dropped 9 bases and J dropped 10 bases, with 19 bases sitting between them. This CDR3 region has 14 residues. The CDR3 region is CATHFREAGSPLHF. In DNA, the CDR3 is TGTGCCACTCACTTCAGGGAAGCGGGATCACCCCTCCACTTT. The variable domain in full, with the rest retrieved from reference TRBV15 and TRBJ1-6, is DAMVIQNPRYQVTQFGKPVTLSCSQTLNHNVMYWYQQKSSQAPKLLFHYYDKDFNNEADTPDNFQSRRPNTSFCFLDIRSPGLGDTAMYLCATHFREAGSPLHFGNGTRLTVT.

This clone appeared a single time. CDR3 nucleotides: TGCGCCAGCAGCCCCAGGGGACAGGGGGCGAACACCGGGGAGCTGTTTTTT. Translated, it gives CASSPRGQGANTGELFF. The V call is TRBV5-1, the J call TRBJ2-2; TRBD1 agrees at 11 bases. This CDR3 is 17 amino acids long. Per the germline V gene, CDR1 is SGHRS and CDR2 is YFSETQ. Unmatched junction bases numbered 5, after V lost 4 bases and J lost 0 bases.

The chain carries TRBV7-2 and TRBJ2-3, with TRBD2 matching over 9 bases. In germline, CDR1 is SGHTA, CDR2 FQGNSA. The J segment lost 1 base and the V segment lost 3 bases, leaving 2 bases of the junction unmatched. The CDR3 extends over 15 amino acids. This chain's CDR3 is CASSFSGRGTDTQYF. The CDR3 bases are TGTGCCAGCAGCTTTAGCGGGAGAGGCACAGATACGCAGTATTTT.

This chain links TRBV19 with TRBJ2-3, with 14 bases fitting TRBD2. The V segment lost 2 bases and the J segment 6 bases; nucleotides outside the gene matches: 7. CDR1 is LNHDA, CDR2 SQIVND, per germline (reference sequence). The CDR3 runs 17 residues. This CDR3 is CASSISSGLAGVDTQYF. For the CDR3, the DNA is TGTGCCAGTAGTATAAGCTCGGGACTAGCGGGAGTTGATACGCAGTATTTT.

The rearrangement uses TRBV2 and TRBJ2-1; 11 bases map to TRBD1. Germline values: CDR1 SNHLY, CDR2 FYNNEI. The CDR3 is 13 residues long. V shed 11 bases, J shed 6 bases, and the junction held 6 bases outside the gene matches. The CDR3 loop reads CAGDRGSFNEQFF. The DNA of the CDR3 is TGTGCCGGGGACAGGGGGTCTTTCAATGAGCAGTTCTTC.

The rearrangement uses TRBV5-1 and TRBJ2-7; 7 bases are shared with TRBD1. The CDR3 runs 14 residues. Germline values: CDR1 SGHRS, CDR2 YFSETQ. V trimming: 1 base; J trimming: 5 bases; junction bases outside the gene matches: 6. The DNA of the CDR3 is TGCGCCAGCAGCTTGAACAGGGGAGTGGACGAGCAGTACTTC. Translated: CASSLNRGVDEQYF.

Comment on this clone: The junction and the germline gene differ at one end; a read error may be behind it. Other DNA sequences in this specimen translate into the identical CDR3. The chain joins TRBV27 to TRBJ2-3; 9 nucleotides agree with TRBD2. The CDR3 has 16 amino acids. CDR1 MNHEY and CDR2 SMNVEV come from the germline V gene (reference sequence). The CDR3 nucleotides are TGCGCCAGCACCCCTCTAGCGGGACTGAGAACAGATACGCAGTATTTT. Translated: CASTPLAGLRTDTQYF.

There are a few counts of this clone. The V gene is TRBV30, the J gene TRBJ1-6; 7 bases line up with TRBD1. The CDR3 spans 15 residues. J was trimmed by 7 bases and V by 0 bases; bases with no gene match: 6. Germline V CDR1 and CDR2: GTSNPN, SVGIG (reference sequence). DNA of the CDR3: TGTGCCTGGAGTGTACTAGGGGGCGAGAATTCACCCCTCCACTTT. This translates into CAWSVLGGENSPLHF.

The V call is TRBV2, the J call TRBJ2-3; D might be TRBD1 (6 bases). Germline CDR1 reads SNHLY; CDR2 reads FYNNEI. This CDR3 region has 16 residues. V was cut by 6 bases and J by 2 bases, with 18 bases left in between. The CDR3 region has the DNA TGTGCCAGCAGCGCTTTGGGACAAGAAGTCACAGATACGCAGTATTTT. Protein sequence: CASSALGQEVTDTQYF. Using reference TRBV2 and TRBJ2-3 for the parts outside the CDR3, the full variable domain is EPEVTQTPSHQVTQMGQEVILRCVPISNHLYFYWYRQILGQKVEFLVSFYNNEISEKSEIFDDQFSVERPDGSNFTLKIRSTKLEDSAMYFCASSALGQEVTDTQYFGPGTRLTVL.

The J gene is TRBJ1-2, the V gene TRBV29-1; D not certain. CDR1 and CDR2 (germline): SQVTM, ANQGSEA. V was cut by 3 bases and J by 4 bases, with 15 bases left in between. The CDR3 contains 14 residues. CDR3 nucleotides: TGCAGCGTTGATCGTCAGAGCGTAACCTATGGCTACACCTTC. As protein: CSVDRQSVTYGYTF. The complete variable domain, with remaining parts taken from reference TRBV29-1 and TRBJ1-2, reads SAVISQKPSRDICQRGTSLTIQCQVDSQVTMMFWYRQQPGQSLTLIATANQGSEATYESGFVIDKFPISRPNLTFSTLTVSNMSPEDSSIYLCSVDRQSVTYGYTFGSGTRLTVV.

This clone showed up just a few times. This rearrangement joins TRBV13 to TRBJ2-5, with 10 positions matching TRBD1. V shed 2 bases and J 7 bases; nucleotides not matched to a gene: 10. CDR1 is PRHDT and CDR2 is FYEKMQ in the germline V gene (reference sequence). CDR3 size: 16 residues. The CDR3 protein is CASSLKLDRGRGTQYF. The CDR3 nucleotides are TGTGCCAGCAGCTTAAAGCTTGACAGGGGGCGGGGGACCCAGTACTTC.

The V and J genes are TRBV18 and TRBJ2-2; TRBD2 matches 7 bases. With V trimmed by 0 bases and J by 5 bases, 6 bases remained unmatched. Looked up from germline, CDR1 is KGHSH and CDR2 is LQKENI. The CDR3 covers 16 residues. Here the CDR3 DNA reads TGTGCCAGCTCACCACCAGGCGGGAGAGGGACCGGGGAGCTGTTTTTT. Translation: CASSPPGGRGTGELFF.

The CDR3 here is CASSPGLQSGTQYF. The CDR3 DNA sequence: TGTGCCAGCAGCCCAGGCCTGCAAAGCGGGACCCAGTACTTC. The gene calls are TRBV11-1 and TRBJ2-5, with a possible D match to TRBD2 (5 bases). This CDR3 has 14 amino acids. Germline-derived CDR1 and CDR2 are SGHAT and FQDESV (reference sequence). V lost 5 bases, J lost 7 bases, and 17 bases lay in between. Based on the CDR3 plus reference TRBV11-1 and TRBJ2-5, the full variable domain is EAEVAQSPRYKITEKSQAVAFWCDPISGHATLYWYRQILGQGPELLVQFQDESVVDDSQLPKDRFSAERLKGVDSTLKIQPAELGDSAMYLCASSPGLQSGTQYFGPGTRLLVL.

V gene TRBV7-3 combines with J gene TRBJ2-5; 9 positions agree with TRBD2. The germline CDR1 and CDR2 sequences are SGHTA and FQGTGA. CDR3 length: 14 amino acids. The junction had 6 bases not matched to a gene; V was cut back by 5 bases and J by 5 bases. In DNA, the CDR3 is TGTGCCAGCAGCCCCGGGACTAGCCATGAGACCCAGTACTTC. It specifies CASSPGTSHETQYF.

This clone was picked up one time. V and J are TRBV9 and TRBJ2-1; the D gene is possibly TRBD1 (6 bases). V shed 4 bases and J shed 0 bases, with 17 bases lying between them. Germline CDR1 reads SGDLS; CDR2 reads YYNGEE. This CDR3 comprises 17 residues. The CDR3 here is CASSTGNRPSSYNEQFF. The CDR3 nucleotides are TGTGCCAGCAGCACAGGGAATAGGCCAAGCTCCTACAATGAGCAGTTCTTC.